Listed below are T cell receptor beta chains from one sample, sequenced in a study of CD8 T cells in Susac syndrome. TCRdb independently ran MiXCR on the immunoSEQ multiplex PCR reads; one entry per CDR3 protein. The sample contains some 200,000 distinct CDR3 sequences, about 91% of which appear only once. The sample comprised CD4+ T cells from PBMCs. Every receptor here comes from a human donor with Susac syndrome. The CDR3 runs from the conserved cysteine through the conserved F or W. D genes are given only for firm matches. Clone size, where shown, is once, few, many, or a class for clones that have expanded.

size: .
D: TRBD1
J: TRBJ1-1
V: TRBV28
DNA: TGTGCCAGCATAAAACCGGGACAGCTGAACACTGAAGCTTTCTTT
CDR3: CASIKPGQLNTEAFF

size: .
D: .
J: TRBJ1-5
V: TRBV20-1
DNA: TGCAGTGCTTCGCGTAGCGGGGGCGGTGGCAATCAGCCCCAGCATTTT
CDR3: CSASRSGGGGNQPQHF

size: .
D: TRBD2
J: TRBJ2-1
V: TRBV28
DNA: TGTGCCAGCGGACCTATTGGACTAGCTTTCCATGAGCAGTTCTTC
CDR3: CASGPIGLAFHEQFF

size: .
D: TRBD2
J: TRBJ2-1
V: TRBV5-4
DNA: TGTGCCAGCAGCCAGGGACTAGCGGGGGATTGGAGTGAGGTCTTC
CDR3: CASSQGLAGDWSEVF

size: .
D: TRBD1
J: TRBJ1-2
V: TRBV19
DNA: TGTGCCAGTAGTTCGGGATGGGGAAGACAGGGGGACCGCTACACCTTC
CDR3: CASSSGWGRQGDRYTF

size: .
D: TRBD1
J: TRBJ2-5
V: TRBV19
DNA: TGTGCCAGTAGCCTGACAGGGGGAGAGACCCAGTACTTC
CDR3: CASSLTGGETQYF

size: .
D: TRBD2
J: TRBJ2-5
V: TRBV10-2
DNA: TGCGCCAGCAGTGAGTCATTCGGGAGGTCCTTGACCCAGTACTTC
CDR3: CASSESFGRSLTQYF

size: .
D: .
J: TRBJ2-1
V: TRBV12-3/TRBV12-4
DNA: TGTGCCAGCAGTCAACAGGGCTCCTACAATGAGCAGTTCTTC
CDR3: CASSQQGSYNEQFF

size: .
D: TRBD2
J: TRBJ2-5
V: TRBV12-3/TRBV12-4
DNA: TGTGCCAGCACTCCGGGACTAGCGGGAGTTGTGGAGACCCAGTACTTC
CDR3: CASTPGLAGVVETQYF

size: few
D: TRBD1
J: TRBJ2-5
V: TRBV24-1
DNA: TGTGCCACCAGTGATTCCCTAGGGGAGGCCCGGACAGGGGTTTTCGGTCGTAAAGAGACCCAGTACTTC
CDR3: CATSDSLGEARTGVFGRKETQYF

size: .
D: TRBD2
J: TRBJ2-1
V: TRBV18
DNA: TGTGCCAGCTCACCAAGGACTAGCGGGAGGTCCTACAATGAGCAGTTCTTC
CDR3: CASSPRTSGRSYNEQFF

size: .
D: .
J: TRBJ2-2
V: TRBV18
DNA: TGTGCCAGCTCACCACCAAAGGGGGCCGGGGAGCTGTTTTTT
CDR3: CASSPPKGAGELFF

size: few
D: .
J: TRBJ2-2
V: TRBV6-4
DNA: TGTGCCAGCAGCCGACTTGAAAACACCGGGGAGCTGTTTTTT
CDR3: CASSRLENTGELFF

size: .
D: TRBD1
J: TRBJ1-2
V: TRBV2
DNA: TGTGCCAGCAGTAGGGACAGGATAATCTATGGCTACACCTTC
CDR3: CASSRDRIIYGYTF

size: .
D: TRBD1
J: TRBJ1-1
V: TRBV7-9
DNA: TGTGCCAGCAGCTTACAGGGGGGGCCGGGCACTGAAGCTTTCTTT
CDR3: CASSLQGGPGTEAFF

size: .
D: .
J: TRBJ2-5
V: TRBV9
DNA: TGTGCCAGCAGCGTAGTGGGACAACAACAAGAGACCCAGTACTTC
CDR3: CASSVVGQQQETQYF

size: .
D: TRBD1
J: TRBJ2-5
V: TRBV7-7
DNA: TGTGCTAGCAGCCGACAGGGGAGAGAGACCCAGTACTTC
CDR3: CASSRQGRETQYF

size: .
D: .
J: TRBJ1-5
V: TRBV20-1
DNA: TGCAGTGCTAGAGCACAGGGCGATCAGCCCCAGCATTTT
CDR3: CSARAQGDQPQHF

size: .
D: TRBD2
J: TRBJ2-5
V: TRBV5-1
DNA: TGCGCCAGCAGCAAGCGCCCGGGACTAGCAGCACAAGAGACCCAGTACTTC
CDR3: CASSKRPGLAAQETQYF

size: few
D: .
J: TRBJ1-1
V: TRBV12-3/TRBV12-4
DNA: TGTGCCAGCAGTTTAGCAGAGAACACTGAAGCTTTCTTT
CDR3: CASSLAENTEAFF

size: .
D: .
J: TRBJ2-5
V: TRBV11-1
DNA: TGTGCCAGCAGCTTCGTAACGAGTGGGGAGACCCAGTACTTC
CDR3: CASSFVTSGETQYF

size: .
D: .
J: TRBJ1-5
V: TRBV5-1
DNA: TGCGCCAGCAGCTTGTCGTCCGCTGGCGGGCCCCAGCATTTT
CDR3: CASSLSSAGGPQHF

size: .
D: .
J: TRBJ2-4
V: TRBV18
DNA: TGTGCCAGCTCACCACTTTATCAACAGGGAAACATTCAGTACTTC
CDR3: CASSPLYQQGNIQYF

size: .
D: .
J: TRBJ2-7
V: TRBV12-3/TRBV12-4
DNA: TGTGCCAGCAGACGTAGCGGAGCCCTCTCCTACGAGCAGTACTTC
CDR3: CASRRSGALSYEQYF

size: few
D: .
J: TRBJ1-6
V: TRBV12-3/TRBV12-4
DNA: TGTGCCAGCAGTTTAATATCAGATTCACCCCTCCACTTT
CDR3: CASSLISDSPLHF

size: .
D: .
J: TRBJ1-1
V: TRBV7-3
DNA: TGTGCCAGCAGCTTAATAGGGGGCACTGAAGCTTTCTTT
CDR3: CASSLIGGTEAFF

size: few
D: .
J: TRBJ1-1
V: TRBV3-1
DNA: TGTGCCAGCAGCCGGGTGAGAGGAGATGAAGCTTTCTTT
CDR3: CASSRVRGDEAFF

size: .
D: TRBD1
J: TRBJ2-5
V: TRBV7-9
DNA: TGTGCCAGCAGCTGGCAAGGACAGGGGCTCGGAACCCAGTACTTC
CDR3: CASSWQGQGLGTQYF

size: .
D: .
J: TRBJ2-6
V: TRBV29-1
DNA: TGCAGCATCGACCAGGGGCCACCGGCTGGGGCCAACGTCCTGACTTTC
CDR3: CSIDQGPPAGANVLTF

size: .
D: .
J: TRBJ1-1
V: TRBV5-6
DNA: TGTGCCAGCAGCTTTTATACGGGGAACACTGAAGCTTTCTTT
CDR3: CASSFYTGNTEAFF

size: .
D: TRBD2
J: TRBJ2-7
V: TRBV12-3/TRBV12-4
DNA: TGTGCCAGCAGTTTAACGGGACTAGCGGGAGCCGAGCAGTACTTC
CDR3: CASSLTGLAGAEQYF

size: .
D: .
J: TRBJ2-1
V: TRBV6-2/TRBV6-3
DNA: TGTGCCAGCAGTGACCCCGGGACTTTCAATGAGCAGTTCTTC
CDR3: CASSDPGTFNEQFF

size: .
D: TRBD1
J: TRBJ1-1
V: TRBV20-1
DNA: TGCAGTGCTAGAGTTTGGGACAGGGGATCGCCTGAAGCTTTCTTT
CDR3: CSARVWDRGSPEAFF

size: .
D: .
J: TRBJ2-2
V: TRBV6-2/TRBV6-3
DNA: TGTGCCAGCAGTTACGGACCGGGTCCTACCGGGGAGCTGTTTTTT
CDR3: CASSYGPGPTGELFF

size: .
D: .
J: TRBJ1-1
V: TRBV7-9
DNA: TGTGCCAGCAGCCCCCCAGGGAGGAACACTGAAGCTTTCTTT
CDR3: CASSPPGRNTEAFF

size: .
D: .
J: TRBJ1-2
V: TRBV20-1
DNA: TGCAGTGCTAGAGATCTCGGAAGGGGCCGAAACTATGGCTACACCTTC
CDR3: CSARDLGRGRNYGYTF

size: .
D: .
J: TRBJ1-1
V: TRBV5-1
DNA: TGCGCCAGCAGTTTCGGCCGGGGTGAAGCTTTCTTT
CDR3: CASSFGRGEAFF

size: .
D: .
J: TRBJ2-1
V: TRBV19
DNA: TGTGCCAGTAGTATAGATCCCGCAGGAAGCTCCTACAATGAGCAGTTCTTC
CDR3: CASSIDPAGSSYNEQFF

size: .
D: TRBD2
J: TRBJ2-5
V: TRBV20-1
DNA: TGCAGTGCTAAGCGGGGGGTCCAAGAGACCCAGTACTTC
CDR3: CSAKRGVQETQYF

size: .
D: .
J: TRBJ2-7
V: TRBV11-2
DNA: TGTGCCAGCAGCTTAGGTGGTGGCAGAAGGAGCTCCTACGAGCAGTACTTC
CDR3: CASSLGGGRRSSYEQYF

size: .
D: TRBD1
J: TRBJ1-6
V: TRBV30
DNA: TGTGCCTGGAGTAACAGGGGGCTGCAACCCCTCCACTTT
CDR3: CAWSNRGLQPLHF

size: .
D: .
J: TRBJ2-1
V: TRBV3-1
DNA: TGTGCCAGCAGCCAAGAACTTAGGAACAATGAGCAGTTCTTC
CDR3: CASSQELRNNEQFF

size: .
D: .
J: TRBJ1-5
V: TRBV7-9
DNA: TGTGCCAGCAGCCCTTGGTGGGGTGAGGGCAATCAGCCCCAGCATTTT
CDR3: CASSPWWGEGNQPQHF

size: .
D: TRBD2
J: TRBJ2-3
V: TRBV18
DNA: TGTGCCAGCTCATCGTGGACTAGCGGGAGCGTTGGGGCGTGGGATACGCAGTATTTT
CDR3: CASSSWTSGSVGAWDTQYF

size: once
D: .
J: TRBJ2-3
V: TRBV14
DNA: TGTGCCAGCAGCCAAGGGCAAGTTAACACAGATACGCAGTATTTT
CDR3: CASSQGQVNTDTQYF

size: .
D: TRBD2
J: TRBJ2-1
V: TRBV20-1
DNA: TGCAGTGCTAGAGGGGCTAGCGGGGGGTACAATGAGCAGTTCTTC
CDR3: CSARGASGGYNEQFF

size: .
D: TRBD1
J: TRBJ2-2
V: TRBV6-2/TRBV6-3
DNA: TGTGCCAGCAGTCGACAGGGGGCCGGGGAGCTGTTTTTT
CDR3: CASSRQGAGELFF

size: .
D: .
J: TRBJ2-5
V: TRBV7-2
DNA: TGTGCCAGCAGCTTAGTCGGTAGATCGGGACAAGAGACCCAGTACTTC
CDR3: CASSLVGRSGQETQYF

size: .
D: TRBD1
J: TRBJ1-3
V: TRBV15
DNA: TGTGCCACCAGCAGAAAGGGACAGGTACATGGAAACACCATATATTTT
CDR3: CATSRKGQVHGNTIYF

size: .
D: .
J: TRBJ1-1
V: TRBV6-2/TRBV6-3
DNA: TGTGCCAGCAGTGACCACAGGGTAGTCACTGAAGCTTTCTTT
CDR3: CASSDHRVVTEAFF

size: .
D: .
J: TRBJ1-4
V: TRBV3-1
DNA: TGTGCCAGCAGCCACATAGGACAGTCTAATGAAAAACTGTTTTTT
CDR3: CASSHIGQSNEKLFF

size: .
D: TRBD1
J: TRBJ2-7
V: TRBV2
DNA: TGTGCCGGAGAGACAGGGGGGACGCGGGAGCAGTACTTC
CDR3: CAGETGGTREQYF

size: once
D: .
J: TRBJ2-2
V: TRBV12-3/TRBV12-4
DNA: TGTGCCAGCACCACCCCTCGGACCGGGGAGCTGTTTTTT
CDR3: CASTTPRTGELFF

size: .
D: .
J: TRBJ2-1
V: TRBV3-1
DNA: TGTGCCAGCAGCCCCCGCCTACCTTCAAGCTCCTACAATGAGCAGTTCTTC
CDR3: CASSPRLPSSSYNEQFF

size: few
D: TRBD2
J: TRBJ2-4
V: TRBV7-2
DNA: TGTGCCAGCAGCTTAGGGCGGGGGGAGTGGAACATTCAGTACTTC
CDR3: CASSLGRGEWNIQYF

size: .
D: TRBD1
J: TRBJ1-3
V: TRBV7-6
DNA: TGTGCCAGCAGCTTAGAAATTTGGGACAGGGATGAAGGTGGAAACACCATATATTTT
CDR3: CASSLEIWDRDEGGNTIYF

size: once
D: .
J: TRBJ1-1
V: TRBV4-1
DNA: TGCGCCAGCAGACAAGATCGTAATAGGGGTTCGACTGAAGCTTTCTTT
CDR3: CASRQDRNRGSTEAFF